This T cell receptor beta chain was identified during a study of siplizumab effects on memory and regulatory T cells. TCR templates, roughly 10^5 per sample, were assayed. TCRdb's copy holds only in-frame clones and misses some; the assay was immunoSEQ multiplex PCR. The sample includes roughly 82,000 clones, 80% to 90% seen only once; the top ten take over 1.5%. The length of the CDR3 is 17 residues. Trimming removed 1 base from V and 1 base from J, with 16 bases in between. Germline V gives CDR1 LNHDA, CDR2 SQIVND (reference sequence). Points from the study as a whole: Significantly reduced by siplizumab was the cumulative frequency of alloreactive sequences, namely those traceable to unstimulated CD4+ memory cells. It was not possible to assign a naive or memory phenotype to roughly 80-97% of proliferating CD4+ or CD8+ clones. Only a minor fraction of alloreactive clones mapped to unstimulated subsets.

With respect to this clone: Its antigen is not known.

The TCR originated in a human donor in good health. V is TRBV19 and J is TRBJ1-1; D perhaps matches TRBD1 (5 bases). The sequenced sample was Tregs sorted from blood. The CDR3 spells CASSIAVFGGGNTEAFF. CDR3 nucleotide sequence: TGTGCCAGTAGTATAGCAGTATTCGGGGGTGGGAACACTGAAGCTTTCTTT.